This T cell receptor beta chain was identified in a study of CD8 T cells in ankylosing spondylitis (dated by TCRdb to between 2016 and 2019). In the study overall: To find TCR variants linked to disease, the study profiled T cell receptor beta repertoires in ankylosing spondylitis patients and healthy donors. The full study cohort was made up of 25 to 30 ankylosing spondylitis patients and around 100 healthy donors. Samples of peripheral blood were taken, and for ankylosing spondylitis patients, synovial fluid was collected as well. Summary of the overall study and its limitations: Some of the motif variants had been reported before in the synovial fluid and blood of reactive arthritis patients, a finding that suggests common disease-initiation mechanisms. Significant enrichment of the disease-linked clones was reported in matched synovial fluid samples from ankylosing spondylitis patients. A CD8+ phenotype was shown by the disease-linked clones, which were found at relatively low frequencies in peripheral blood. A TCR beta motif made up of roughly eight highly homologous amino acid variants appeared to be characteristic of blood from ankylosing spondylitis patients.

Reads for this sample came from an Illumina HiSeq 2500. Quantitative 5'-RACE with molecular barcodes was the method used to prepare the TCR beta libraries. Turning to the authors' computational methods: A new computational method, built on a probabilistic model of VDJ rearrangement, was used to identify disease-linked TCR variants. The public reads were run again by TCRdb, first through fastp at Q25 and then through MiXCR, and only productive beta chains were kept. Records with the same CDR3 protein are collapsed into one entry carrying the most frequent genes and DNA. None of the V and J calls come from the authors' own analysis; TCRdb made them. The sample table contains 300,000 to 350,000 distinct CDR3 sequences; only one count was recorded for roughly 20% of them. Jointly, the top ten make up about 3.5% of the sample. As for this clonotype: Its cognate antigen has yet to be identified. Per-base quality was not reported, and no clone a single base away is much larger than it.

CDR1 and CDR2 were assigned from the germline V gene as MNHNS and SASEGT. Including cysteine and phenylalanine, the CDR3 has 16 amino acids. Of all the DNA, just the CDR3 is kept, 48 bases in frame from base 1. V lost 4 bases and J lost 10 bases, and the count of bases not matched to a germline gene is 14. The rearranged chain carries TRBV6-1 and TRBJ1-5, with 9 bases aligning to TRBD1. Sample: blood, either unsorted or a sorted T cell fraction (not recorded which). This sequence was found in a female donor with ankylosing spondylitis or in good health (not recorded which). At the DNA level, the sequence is TGTGCCAGCAGTGCCCAACTTTATCAGGACAGGGGCCCCCAGCATTTT. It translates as CASSAQLYQDRGPQHF.